This TCR beta chain is from a study of Ad26.COV2.S vaccination and SARS-CoV-2 variants. Study context: Participants got Ad26.COV2.S intramuscularly, once or twice 56 days apart.

The table came from immunoSEQ multiplex PCR; TCRdb's copy has only in-frame clones and leaves some out. The sample contains 500,000 or so clones, roughly 87% of which appear only once. Study results and caveats: Reportedly, spike-specific CD8+ and CD4+ T cell responses achieved substantial breadth once vaccination had taken place. Placebo and vaccine recipients had non-spike TCR breadth that was similar.

The CDR3 length is 15 residues. V dropped 6 bases and J dropped 8 bases, with 19 bases sitting between them. Germline V gene data show CDR1 as LGHDT and CDR2 as YNNKEL (reference sequence). The treatment was: 19 received Ad26.COV2.S at low or high dose, single or two shots; roughly five received placebo; per-sample allocation not given. Specimen acquisition occurred on day 63 following the initial vaccine or placebo injection. An adult of 18-55 years in Boston served as donor. In regard to this clone: Its target is not known.

This chain uses TRBV3-1 (or the pseudogene TRBV3-2) with TRBJ2-2; D is unresolved. Sequences were derived from peripheral blood, sampled in a trial of Ad26.COV2.S vaccine versus placebo. This TCR was sampled from a person aged 18-60 years who received the Ad26.COV2.S COVID-19 vaccine or a placebo. CDR3 in amino acids: CASSPLSSSWGELFF. The CDR3 nucleotides read TGTGCCAGCAGTCCGCTATCAAGCAGTTGGGGGGAGCTGTTTTTT.